These 3 T cell receptor beta chains share one sample of origin, sequenced in a study of blood T cell repertoires in COVID-19. Assay used: immunoSEQ multiplex PCR; TCRdb lists only in-frame clones, some missing. The sample has more than 45,000 clones, 84% seen once. Sequencing was carried out using peripheral blood. Source of these receptors: an elderly man with COVID-19, enrolled during active disease.

This rearrangement joins TRBV7-2 to TRBJ2-7; the match to TRBD2 covers 10 bases. The CDR3 totals 17 residues. CDR1 and CDR2 from the germline V gene are SGHTA and FQGNSA. Germline trimming cut 0 bases from V and 4 bases from J; bases unmatched to any gene: 9. This CDR3 is CASSLAGPGLAHYEQYV. For the CDR3, the DNA is TGTGCCAGCAGCTTAGCGGGTCCGGGACTAGCGCATTACGAGCAGTACGTC.

This chain links TRBV5-1 with TRBJ1-1; 8 bases align to TRBD1. Germline CDR1 and CDR2: SGHRS and YFSETQ. The CDR3 sequence is 16 residues long. V trimming: 0 bases; J trimming: 1 base; junction bases outside the gene matches: 5. The CDR3 DNA sequence: TGCGCCAGCAGCTTGGGCCAGGGGGCGCCGAACACTGAAGCTTTCTTT. Translation gives CASSLGQGAPNTEAFF.

The chain employs TRBV5-6 and TRBJ2-3, with D perhaps TRBD2 (7 bases). Trimming cost V 4 bases and J 2 bases, with 11 bases left between them. CDR1 and CDR2 from the germline V gene are SGHDT and YYEEEE. There are 14 residues in the CDR3. In nucleotides, the CDR3 is TGTGCCAGCAGCAAGGGGGGGTCCACAGATACGCAGTATTTT. Its translation is CASSKGGSTDTQYF.